In this sample, the clone carrying this TCR beta chain turned up many times. The sample originates from a study of patients and donors after allogeneic stem cell transplantation. TCRdb re-derived calls from the RT-PCR reads in MiXCR, one entry per CDR3 protein. Of 200,000 to 250,000 distinct CDR3 sequences listed, approximately 14% are singletons. With 0 bases clipped from V and 2 bases from J, the junction kept 6 bases outside the gene matches. The CDR3 loop spans 16 amino acids. The germline V gene encodes CDR1 SGHDT and CDR2 YYEEEE. The source material was blood, either unsorted or a sorted T cell fraction (not recorded which). The source of this sequence is a human donor who was either an allogeneic HSCT recipient or a stem cell or donor lymphocyte infusion donor (not recorded which). It is not recorded whose cells these are; they may come from a transplant donor. The rearrangement links TRBV5-6 to TRBJ1-1, with 8 nucleotides matching TRBD1. Here the CDR3 reads CASSLVGGQGNTEAFF. CDR3 nucleotides: TGTGCCAGCAGCTTGGTCGGTGGACAGGGAAACACTGAAGCTTTCTTT.